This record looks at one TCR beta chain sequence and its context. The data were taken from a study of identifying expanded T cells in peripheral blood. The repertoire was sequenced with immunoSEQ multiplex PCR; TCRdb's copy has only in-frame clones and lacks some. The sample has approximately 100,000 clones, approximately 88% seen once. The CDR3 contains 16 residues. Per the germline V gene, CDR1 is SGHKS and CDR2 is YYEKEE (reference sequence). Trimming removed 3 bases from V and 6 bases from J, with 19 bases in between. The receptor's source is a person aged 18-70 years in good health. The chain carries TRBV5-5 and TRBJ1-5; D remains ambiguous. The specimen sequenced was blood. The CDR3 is CASSSTSSSGGQPQHF. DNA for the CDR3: TGTGCCAGCAGCTCTACGTCCTCGAGCGGCGGTCAGCCCCAGCATTTT.